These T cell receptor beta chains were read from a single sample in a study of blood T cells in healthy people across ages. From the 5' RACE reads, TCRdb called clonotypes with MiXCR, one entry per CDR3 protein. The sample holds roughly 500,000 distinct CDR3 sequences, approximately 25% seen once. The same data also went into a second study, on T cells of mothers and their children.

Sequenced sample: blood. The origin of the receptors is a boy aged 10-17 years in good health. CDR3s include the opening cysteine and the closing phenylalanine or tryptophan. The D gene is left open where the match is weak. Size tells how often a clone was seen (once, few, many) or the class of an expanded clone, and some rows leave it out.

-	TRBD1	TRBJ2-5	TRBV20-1	TGCAGTGCACAGAGGGCCGGGACAGAAAGGACCCAGTACTTC	CSAQRAGTERTQYF
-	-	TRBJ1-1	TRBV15	TGTGCCACCAGCAGAGGGGGGGCAGTAAGCACTGAAGCTTTCTTT	CATSRGGAVSTEAFF
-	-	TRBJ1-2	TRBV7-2	TGTGCCAGCAGCTTAGTTTTCACGCAGGGGTCGGGAAATGGCTACACCTTC	CASSLVFTQGSGNGYTF
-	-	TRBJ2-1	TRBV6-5	TGTGCCAGCAGTTCCCGGGGGAGGTGGGACAATGAGCAGTTCTTC	CASSSRGRWDNEQFF
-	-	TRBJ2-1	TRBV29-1	TGCAGCGTTCGTTGGGCGGATGAGCAGTCCTTC	CSVRWADEQSF
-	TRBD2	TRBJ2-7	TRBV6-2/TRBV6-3	TGTGCCAGCAGTCGGATCGGGGGGATCACCTACGAGCAGTACTTC	CASSRIGGITYEQYF
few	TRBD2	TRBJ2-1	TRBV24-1	TGTGCCACCAGGCCCCAACTAGCGGGAGACAATGAGCAGTTCTTC	CATRPQLAGDNEQFF
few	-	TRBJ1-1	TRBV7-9	TGTGCCAGCAGCTTATCAGGGGCCGATGAAGCTTTCTTT	CASSLSGADEAFF
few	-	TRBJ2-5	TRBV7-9	TGTGCCAGCAGCCGCCGACTAGAGCAAGAGACCCAGTACTTC	CASSRRLEQETQYF
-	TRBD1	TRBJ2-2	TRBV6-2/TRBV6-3	TGTGCCAGCAGTCGAATCCCGGACAGGGGCTATATTTCCCCGGGGGAGCTGTTTTTT	CASSRIPDRGYISPGELFF
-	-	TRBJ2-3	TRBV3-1	TGTGCCAGCAGCCAAGGGGGGTGGACAGATACGCAGTATTTT	CASSQGGWTDTQYF
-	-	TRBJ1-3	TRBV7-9	TGTGCCAGCAGCTTAGCGACAGCAAAACGAAACACCATATATTTT	CASSLATAKRNTIYF
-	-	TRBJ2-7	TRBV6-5	TGTGCCAGCCAATTTTTCAACGAGCAGTACTTC	CASQFFNEQYF
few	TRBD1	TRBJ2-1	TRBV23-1	TGCGCCAGCAGTCCCCATCGGGGACAGGGGGGGCCCTTTTCCTACAATGAGCAGTTCTTC	CASSPHRGQGGPFSYNEQFF
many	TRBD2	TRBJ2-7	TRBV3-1	TGTGCCAGCAGGCGGACTAGCGGGAGCTACGAGCAGTACTTC	CASRRTSGSYEQYF
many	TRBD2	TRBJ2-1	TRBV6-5	TGTGCCAGCAGTTACAGCGGGGGAGAGCCCAATGAGCAGTTCTTC	CASSYSGGEPNEQFF
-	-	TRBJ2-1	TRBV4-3	TGCGCCAGCAGCCAAGATCTAGGAGCGGTTAAACGGGGCAATGAGCAGTTCTTC	CASSQDLGAVKRGNEQFF
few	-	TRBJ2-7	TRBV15	TGTGCCACCAGCAGAGATTGGGTTCAGGACGAGGACTCCGGCGTCTACGAGCAGTACTTC	CATSRDWVQDEDSGVYEQYF